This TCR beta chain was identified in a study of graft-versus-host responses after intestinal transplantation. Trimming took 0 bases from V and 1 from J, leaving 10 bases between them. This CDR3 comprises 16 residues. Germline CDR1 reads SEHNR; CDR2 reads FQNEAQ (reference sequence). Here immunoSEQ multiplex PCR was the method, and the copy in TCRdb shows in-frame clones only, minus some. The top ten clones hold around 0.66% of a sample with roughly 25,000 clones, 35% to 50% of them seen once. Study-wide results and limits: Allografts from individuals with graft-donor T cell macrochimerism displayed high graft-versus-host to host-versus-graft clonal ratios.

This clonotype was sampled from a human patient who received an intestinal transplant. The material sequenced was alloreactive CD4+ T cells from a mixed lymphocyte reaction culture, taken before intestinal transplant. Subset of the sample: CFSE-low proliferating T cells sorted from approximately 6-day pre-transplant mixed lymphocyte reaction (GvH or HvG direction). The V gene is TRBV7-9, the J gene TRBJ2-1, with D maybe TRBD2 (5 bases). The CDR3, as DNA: TGTGCCAGCAGCTTAGCGCTCGGGGAATCCTACAATGAGCAGTTCTTC. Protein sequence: CASSLALGESYNEQFF. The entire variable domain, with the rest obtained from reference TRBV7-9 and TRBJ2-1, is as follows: DTGVSQNPRHKITKRGQNVTFRCDPISEHNRLYWYRQTLGQGPEFLTYFQNEAQLEKSRLLSDRFSAERPKGSFSTLEIQRTEQGDSAMYLCASSLALGESYNEQFFGPGTRLTVL.